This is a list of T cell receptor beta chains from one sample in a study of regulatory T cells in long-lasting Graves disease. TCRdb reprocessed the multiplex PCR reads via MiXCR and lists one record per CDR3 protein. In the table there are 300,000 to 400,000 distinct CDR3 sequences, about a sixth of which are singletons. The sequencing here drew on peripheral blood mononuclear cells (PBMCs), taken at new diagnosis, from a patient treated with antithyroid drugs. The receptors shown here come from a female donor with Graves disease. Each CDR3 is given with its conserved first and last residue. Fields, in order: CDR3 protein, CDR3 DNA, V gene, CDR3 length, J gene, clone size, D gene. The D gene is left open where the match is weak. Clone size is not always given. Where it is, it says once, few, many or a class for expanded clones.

cdr3_aa: CASSGSGYEQFF
cdr3_nt: TGCGCCAGCAGCGGGAGTGGTTATGAGCAGTTCTTC
v_call: TRBV5-1
cdr3_length: 12
j_call: TRBJ2-1
clone_size: few
d_call: NA

cdr3_aa: CASIVPEYNEQFF
cdr3_nt: TGTGCCAGCATAGTCCCAGAATACAATGAGCAGTTCTTC
v_call: TRBV2
cdr3_length: 13
j_call: TRBJ2-1
clone_size: many
d_call: NA

cdr3_aa: CAIQGGGEQYF
cdr3_nt: TGTGCCATTCAAGGGGGCGGGGAGCAGTACTTC
v_call: TRBV19
cdr3_length: 11
j_call: TRBJ2-7
clone_size: NA
d_call: TRBD1

cdr3_aa: CASGLGTAPEAFF
cdr3_nt: TGTGCTAGTGGTTTGGGGACAGCACCTGAAGCTTTCTTT
v_call: TRBV12-5
cdr3_length: 13
j_call: TRBJ1-1
clone_size: many
d_call: NA

cdr3_aa: CASSQAGTNHEQFF
cdr3_nt: TGTGCCAGCAGCCAGGCCGGGACTAACCATGAGCAGTTCTTC
v_call: TRBV3-1
cdr3_length: 14
j_call: TRBJ2-1
clone_size: NA
d_call: TRBD2

cdr3_aa: CASSALPGLAGGRNEQFF
cdr3_nt: TGTGCCAGCAGTGCTTTACCGGGACTAGCGGGAGGAAGAAATGAGCAGTTCTTC
v_call: TRBV28
cdr3_length: 18
j_call: TRBJ2-1
clone_size: once
d_call: TRBD2

cdr3_aa: CASFPDSAEKLFF
cdr3_nt: TGTGCCAGTTTCCCGGACAGTGCGGAAAAACTGTTTTTT
v_call: TRBV19
cdr3_length: 13
j_call: TRBJ1-4
clone_size: many
d_call: NA

cdr3_aa: CASSPTSWGSDTQYF
cdr3_nt: TGTGCCAGCAGTCCGACTTCGTGGGGTTCAGATACGCAGTATTTT
v_call: TRBV12-3/TRBV12-4
cdr3_length: 15
j_call: TRBJ2-3
clone_size: NA
d_call: NA

cdr3_aa: CASLSVTTGELFF
cdr3_nt: TGTGCCAGCCTTAGCGTTACGACCGGGGAGCTGTTTTTT
v_call: TRBV12-3/TRBV12-4
cdr3_length: 13
j_call: TRBJ2-2
clone_size: NA
d_call: NA

cdr3_aa: CASSEQDTGELFF
cdr3_nt: TGTGCCAGCAGTGAACAGGACACCGGGGAGCTGTTTTTT
v_call: TRBV6-2/TRBV6-3
cdr3_length: 13
j_call: TRBJ2-2
clone_size: many
d_call: NA

cdr3_aa: CASSLLAGGLHEQYF
cdr3_nt: TGTGCCAGCAGCTTGCTAGCGGGAGGGCTCCACGAGCAGTACTTC
v_call: TRBV11-1
cdr3_length: 15
j_call: TRBJ2-7
clone_size: NA
d_call: TRBD2

cdr3_aa: CATAGRLIVEGNQPQHF
cdr3_nt: TGTGCCACCGCAGGACGGCTGATAGTAGAGGGCAATCAGCCCCAGCATTTT
v_call: TRBV10-3
cdr3_length: 17
j_call: TRBJ1-5
clone_size: few
d_call: NA

cdr3_aa: CTSGTTDTQYF
cdr3_nt: TGTACAAGCGGGACCACAGATACGCAGTATTTT
v_call: TRBV10-3
cdr3_length: 11
j_call: TRBJ2-3
clone_size: many
d_call: TRBD2

cdr3_aa: CASSLGSGPYTDTQYF
cdr3_nt: TGTGCCAGCAGCTTAGGATCAGGACCCTACACAGATACGCAGTATTTT
v_call: TRBV7-2
cdr3_length: 16
j_call: TRBJ2-3
clone_size: medium-sized
d_call: NA

cdr3_aa: CASSQSLRRGESYEQYF
cdr3_nt: TGCGCCAGCAGCCAATCGTTACGGCGGGGGGAATCCTACGAGCAGTACTTC
v_call: TRBV5-1
cdr3_length: 17
j_call: TRBJ2-7
clone_size: NA
d_call: TRBD2

cdr3_aa: CASSGTSGTSDTQYF
cdr3_nt: TGTGCCAGCAGCGGGACTAGCGGGACCTCAGATACGCAGTATTTT
v_call: TRBV2
cdr3_length: 15
j_call: TRBJ2-3
clone_size: many
d_call: TRBD2

cdr3_aa: CASRPRTGLFHTF
cdr3_nt: TGTGCCAGCAGGCCGAGGACAGGGCTCTTTCACACCTTC
v_call: TRBV6-1
cdr3_length: 13
j_call: TRBJ1-2
clone_size: many
d_call: TRBD1

cdr3_aa: CASSKSQGRNTEAFF
cdr3_nt: TGTGCCAGCAGTAAATCACAGGGCCGAAACACTGAAGCTTTCTTT
v_call: TRBV6-1
cdr3_length: 15
j_call: TRBJ1-1
clone_size: many
d_call: NA

cdr3_aa: CASSQDVGRRGYTF
cdr3_nt: TGTGCCAGCAGCCAAGATGTGGGACGGAGGGGCTACACCTTC
v_call: TRBV2
cdr3_length: 14
j_call: TRBJ1-2
clone_size: NA
d_call: NA

cdr3_aa: CATRGQGSSYEQYF
cdr3_nt: TGTGCCACGCGGGGACAGGGGAGTTCCTACGAGCAGTACTTC
v_call: TRBV10-3
cdr3_length: 14
j_call: TRBJ2-7
clone_size: many
d_call: TRBD1

cdr3_aa: CSASRVSVLEQFF
cdr3_nt: TGCAGTGCTAGCCGAGTGTCAGTGCTTGAGCAGTTCTTC
v_call: TRBV20-1
cdr3_length: 13
j_call: TRBJ2-1
clone_size: NA
d_call: NA

cdr3_aa: CASSRTSGIEQFF
cdr3_nt: TGTGCCAGCAGTAGGACTAGCGGGATAGAGCAGTTCTTC
v_call: TRBV2
cdr3_length: 13
j_call: TRBJ2-1
clone_size: many
d_call: TRBD2

cdr3_aa: CASSQGTRGYEQYF
cdr3_nt: TGTGCCAGCTCACAAGGGACCCGAGGATACGAGCAGTACTTC
v_call: TRBV18
cdr3_length: 14
j_call: TRBJ2-7
clone_size: many
d_call: NA

cdr3_aa: CASSSTGTGRHTDTQYF
cdr3_nt: TGTGCCAGCAGCTCTACCGGGACAGGCCGCCACACAGATACGCAGTATTTT
v_call: TRBV5-6
cdr3_length: 17
j_call: TRBJ2-3
clone_size: NA
d_call: TRBD1

cdr3_aa: CASSLDTGGRGEAFF
cdr3_nt: TGCGCCAGCAGCTTGGATACAGGGGGTCGTGGAGAAGCTTTCTTT
v_call: TRBV5-1
cdr3_length: 15
j_call: TRBJ1-1
clone_size: many
d_call: TRBD1

cdr3_aa: CASSRQGHEQYF
cdr3_nt: TGCGCCAGCAGCCGACAGGGCCACGAGCAGTACTTC
v_call: TRBV10-2
cdr3_length: 12
j_call: TRBJ2-7
clone_size: many
d_call: TRBD1

cdr3_aa: CSVEGPRDRSGNTIYF
cdr3_nt: TGCAGCGTAGAAGGTCCTCGGGACAGATCTGGAAACACCATATATTTT
v_call: TRBV29-1
cdr3_length: 16
j_call: TRBJ1-3
clone_size: NA
d_call: TRBD1

cdr3_aa: CASSSLPSISGANVLTF
cdr3_nt: TGTGCCAGCAGCTCTCTCCCCTCTATCTCTGGGGCCAACGTCCTGACTTTC
v_call: TRBV27
cdr3_length: 17
j_call: TRBJ2-6
clone_size: NA
d_call: NA

cdr3_aa: CASSIVVSYGYTF
cdr3_nt: TGTGCCAGCAGTATCGTAGTTAGCTATGGCTACACCTTC
v_call: TRBV6-1
cdr3_length: 13
j_call: TRBJ1-2
clone_size: many
d_call: NA

cdr3_aa: CASSPPLGGGTYNEQFF
cdr3_nt: TGTGCCAGCAGTCCCCCCCTGGGGGGAGGGACCTACAATGAGCAGTTCTTC
v_call: TRBV12-3/TRBV12-4
cdr3_length: 17
j_call: TRBJ2-1
clone_size: many
d_call: TRBD2

cdr3_aa: CASSQVDRGYEQYF
cdr3_nt: TGTGCCAGCAGCCAAGTGGACAGGGGGTACGAGCAGTACTTC
v_call: TRBV3-1
cdr3_length: 14
j_call: TRBJ2-7
clone_size: many
d_call: TRBD1

cdr3_aa: CASSFAEDTDTQYF
cdr3_nt: TGTGCCAGCAGTTTTGCGGAGGACACAGATACGCAGTATTTT
v_call: TRBV27
cdr3_length: 14
j_call: TRBJ2-3
clone_size: few
d_call: NA

cdr3_aa: CASSLGGVSEKLFF
cdr3_nt: TGTGCCAGCAGCTTGGGTGGGGTTTCCGAAAAACTGTTTTTT
v_call: TRBV13
cdr3_length: 14
j_call: TRBJ1-4
clone_size: many
d_call: NA

cdr3_aa: CASSLLAFSRGDTQYF
cdr3_nt: TGTGCCAGCAGCCTTCTAGCCTTTTCTCGGGGAGATACGCAGTATTTT
v_call: TRBV13
cdr3_length: 16
j_call: TRBJ2-3
clone_size: NA
d_call: NA

cdr3_aa: CASSNTPQGQAFF
cdr3_nt: TGTGCCAGCAGTAATACACCCCAGGGCCAAGCTTTCTTT
v_call: TRBV2
cdr3_length: 13
j_call: TRBJ1-1
clone_size: NA
d_call: NA

cdr3_aa: CASSRGPLGANVLTF
cdr3_nt: TGCGCCAGCAGCCGGGGACCCCTCGGGGCCAACGTCCTGACTTTC
v_call: TRBV5-1
cdr3_length: 15
j_call: TRBJ2-6
clone_size: few
d_call: NA

cdr3_aa: CAKLCGQGHEQYF
cdr3_nt: TGTGCCAAGCTTTGCGGCCAGGGCCACGAGCAGTACTTC
v_call: TRBV28
cdr3_length: 13
j_call: TRBJ2-7
clone_size: many
d_call: NA

cdr3_aa: CASSQGGPREQYF
cdr3_nt: TGTGCCAGCAGCCAAGGAGGGCCGAGGGAGCAGTACTTC
v_call: TRBV3-1
cdr3_length: 13
j_call: TRBJ2-7
clone_size: NA
d_call: NA

cdr3_aa: CASSLTGGNYEQYF
cdr3_nt: TGCGCCAGCAGCCTGACAGGGGGAAATTACGAGCAGTACTTC
v_call: TRBV5-1
cdr3_length: 14
j_call: TRBJ2-7
clone_size: many
d_call: TRBD1

cdr3_aa: CASSSPDRDGYGYTF
cdr3_nt: TGTGCCAGCAGTTCCCCCGACAGGGACGGCTATGGCTACACCTTC
v_call: TRBV6-5
cdr3_length: 15
j_call: TRBJ1-2
clone_size: many
d_call: TRBD1

cdr3_aa: CASSLGGLAGRETQYF
cdr3_nt: TGTGCCAGCAGTTTAGGGGGGCTAGCGGGAAGAGAGACCCAGTACTTC
v_call: TRBV12-3/TRBV12-4
cdr3_length: 16
j_call: TRBJ2-5
clone_size: many
d_call: TRBD2

cdr3_aa: CASSQGLSPYEQYF
cdr3_nt: TGTGCCAGCAGCCAGGGCCTATCCCCCTACGAGCAGTACTTC
v_call: TRBV7-2
cdr3_length: 14
j_call: TRBJ2-7
clone_size: once
d_call: NA

cdr3_aa: CADRGRDGYTF
cdr3_nt: TGTGCCGACAGGGGGCGGGATGGCTACACCTTC
v_call: TRBV2
cdr3_length: 11
j_call: TRBJ1-2
clone_size: many
d_call: TRBD1

cdr3_aa: CSARTTLAGGSYEQYF
cdr3_nt: TGCAGTGCTAGAACTACTCTAGCGGGAGGCTCCTACGAGCAGTACTTC
v_call: TRBV20-1
cdr3_length: 16
j_call: TRBJ2-7
clone_size: many
d_call: TRBD2

cdr3_aa: CASSLVGWSPDSTDTQYF
cdr3_nt: TGTGCCAGCAGCTTAGTTGGTTGGAGCCCCGATAGCACAGATACGCAGTATTTT
v_call: TRBV11-3
cdr3_length: 18
j_call: TRBJ2-3
clone_size: many
d_call: NA

cdr3_aa: CASSQGQGPTYEQYF
cdr3_nt: TGTGCCAGCAGCCAAGGACAGGGGCCAACCTACGAGCAGTACTTC
v_call: TRBV3-1
cdr3_length: 15
j_call: TRBJ2-7
clone_size: many
d_call: TRBD1

cdr3_aa: CAIIFPRRNNEQFF
cdr3_nt: TGTGCCATCATCTTTCCTCGGCGGAACAATGAGCAGTTCTTC
v_call: TRBV10-3
cdr3_length: 14
j_call: TRBJ2-1
clone_size: many
d_call: NA

cdr3_aa: CASSFAILGQDFNTEAFF
cdr3_nt: TGTGCCAGCAGTTTTGCCATCCTCGGCCAGGACTTCAACACTGAAGCTTTCTTT
v_call: TRBV28
cdr3_length: 18
j_call: TRBJ1-1
clone_size: few
d_call: NA

cdr3_aa: CSVEPPDRLYGYTF
cdr3_nt: TGCAGCGTTGAACCACCGGACAGGCTCTATGGCTACACCTTC
v_call: TRBV29-1
cdr3_length: 14
j_call: TRBJ1-2
clone_size: many
d_call: TRBD1

cdr3_aa: CASSQNGGLETQYF
cdr3_nt: TGCGCCAGCAGCCAAAACGGGGGGCTAGAGACCCAGTACTTC
v_call: TRBV4-1
cdr3_length: 14
j_call: TRBJ2-5
clone_size: NA
d_call: NA

cdr3_aa: CASRGTGALLYGYTF
cdr3_nt: TGTGCCAGCAGGGGGACAGGGGCCCTTCTCTATGGCTACACCTTC
v_call: TRBV12-3/TRBV12-4
cdr3_length: 15
j_call: TRBJ1-2
clone_size: NA
d_call: TRBD1

cdr3_aa: CASRRRNLGGKETQYF
cdr3_nt: TGTGCCAGCAGACGTAGGAACTTGGGAGGAAAAGAGACCCAGTACTTC
v_call: TRBV27
cdr3_length: 16
j_call: TRBJ2-5
clone_size: many
d_call: NA

cdr3_aa: CASSNSGANVLTF
cdr3_nt: TGTGCCAGCAGCAATTCTGGGGCCAACGTCCTGACTTTC
v_call: TRBV6-4
cdr3_length: 13
j_call: TRBJ2-6
clone_size: NA
d_call: NA